The rows below give T cell receptor beta chains drawn from one sample of a study of blood T cell repertoires in COVID-19. Repertoires were generated with immunoSEQ multiplex PCR, while TCRdb's copy carries only in-frame clones and drops some. This sample has fewer than 300,000 clones; around 82% occur once, and the top ten carry about a sixth. Sequenced sample: peripheral blood. The receptors derive from a person aged 65 to 85 with COVID-19, enrolled during active disease. Each CDR3 is given with its conserved first and last residue. The D gene is left open where the match is weak. Clone size is stated in some rows and not others, as once, few, many or a class when expanded.

clone size | J gene | D gene | V gene | CDR3 length | CDR3 protein | CDR3 DNA
NA | TRBJ2-3 | NA | TRBV5-5 | 16 | CASSWAGWAGADTQYF | TGTGCCAGCAGCTGGGCCGGCTGGGCGGGTGCAGATACGCAGTATTTT
once | TRBJ2-7 | NA | TRBV5-6 | 15 | CASSLRLGAPGEQYF | TGTGCCAGCAGCTTGAGGTTGGGGGCGCCGGGCGAGCAGTACTTC
NA | TRBJ2-1 | NA | TRBV6-4 | 15 | CASSDSRAGLNEQFF | TGTGCCAGCAGTGACTCGAGAGCGGGCCTTAATGAGCAGTTCTTC
once | TRBJ2-5 | TRBD1 | TRBV7-7 | 14 | CASLPGGGQETQYF | TGTGCCAGCCTACCAGGGGGCGGCCAAGAGACCCAGTACTTC
NA | TRBJ1-5 | TRBD1 | TRBV27 | 19 | CASSLSVGQGVYSNQPQHF | TGTGCCAGCAGTTTATCTGTGGGACAGGGTGTTTATAGCAATCAGCCCCAGCATTTT
few | TRBJ1-3 | TRBD1 | TRBV7-2 | 15 | CASSLPRRDSNTIYF | TGTGCCAGCAGCCTCCCGAGGCGGGACAGCAACACCATATATTTT
NA | TRBJ1-3 | NA | TRBV7-2 | 17 | CASSLNAGGAAGNTIYF | TGTGCCAGCAGCTTAAACGCGGGGGGCGCGGCTGGAAACACCATATATTTT
NA | TRBJ1-2 | NA | TRBV2 | 14 | CASSEGGVGYGYTF | TGTGCCAGCAGTGAAGGGGGAGTCGGCTATGGCTACACCTTC
NA | TRBJ2-2 | NA | TRBV7-2 | 14 | CASSWRRGTGELFF | TGTGCCAGCAGCTGGCGCCGGGGCACCGGGGAGCTGTTTTTT
NA | TRBJ2-7 | NA | TRBV5-1 | 13 | CASSLFRGHEQYF | TGCGCCAGCAGCCTCTTTAGGGGCCACGAGCAGTACTTC
NA | TRBJ1-4 | NA | TRBV27 | 13 | CASSSGDNEKLFF | TGTGCCAGCAGCTCCGGGGATAATGAAAAACTGTTTTTT
NA | TRBJ2-7 | NA | TRBV5-6 | 12 | CASSLGPAPQHF | TGTGCCAGCAGCTTGGGGCCGGCCCCACAGCACTTC
NA | TRBJ1-3 | NA | TRBV28 | 14 | CASSSPGQQNTIYF | TGTGCCAGCAGTTCCCCGGGACAACAAAACACCATATATTTT
once | TRBJ1-5 | TRBD1 | TRBV6-5 | 14 | CASTTGQGNQPQHF | TGTGCCAGCACCACGGGACAGGGCAATCAGCCCCAGCATTTT
once | TRBJ2-2 | NA | TRBV4-1 | 16 | CASSQDPGRNTGELFF | TGCGCCAGCAGCCAAGACCCGGGTCGGAACACCGGGGAGCTGTTTTTT
NA | TRBJ2-1 | NA | TRBV5-1 | 15 | CASSLGRFAYNEQFF | TGCGCCAGCAGCTTGGGGAGATTTGCCTACAATGAGCAGTTCTTC
NA | TRBJ2-2 | NA | TRBV11-2 | 13 | CASSISRFGELFF | TGTGCCAGCAGCATAAGTCGGTTCGGGGAGCTGTTTTTT
few | TRBJ1-6 | NA | TRBV3-1/TRBV3-2 | 17 | CASSSRRIHRDNSPLHF | TGTGCCAGCAGCTCCCGACGAATACACCGGGATAATTCACCCCTCCACTTT
few | TRBJ1-1 | NA | TRBV5-4 | 14 | CASSTRQPNTEAFF | TGTGCCAGCAGCACTCGACAGCCGAACACTGAAGCTTTCTTT
NA | TRBJ1-2 | NA | TRBV20-1 | 9 | CSAEWGYTF | TGCAGTGCCGAGTGGGGCTACACCTTC
NA | TRBJ2-1 | NA | TRBV25-1 | 15 | CASSVAGLPNNEQFF | TGTGCCAGCAGTGTAGCAGGGTTACCCAACAATGAGCAGTTCTTC
once | TRBJ1-6 | NA | TRBV5-5 | 16 | CASSSYRGGNNSPLHF | TGTGCCAGCAGCTCCTACCGTGGGGGCAATAATTCACCCCTCCACTTT
many | TRBJ1-6 | TRBD1 | TRBV5-1 | 14 | CASSVGQNNSPLHF | TGCGCCAGCAGCGTGGGACAGAATAATTCACCCCTCCACTTT
NA | TRBJ2-2 | TRBD2 | TRBV4-2 | 16 | CASSPSTSGATGELFF | TGTGCCAGCAGCCCTTCGACTAGCGGGGCCACCGGGGAGCTGTTTTTT
NA | TRBJ2-5 | TRBD1 | TRBV18 | 16 | CASSPPTGGVQETQYF | TGTGCCAGCTCACCACCCACAGGGGGTGTCCAAGAGACCCAGTACTTC
NA | TRBJ2-2 | NA | TRBV10-1 | 19 | CASSESIWWRGPNTGELFF | TGCGCCAGCAGTGAGTCGATCTGGTGGCGGGGGCCGAACACCGGGGAGCTGTTTTTT
NA | TRBJ1-5 | TRBD1 | TRBV9 | 14 | CASSVGQQNQPQHF | TGTGCCAGCAGCGTGGGACAGCAAAATCAGCCCCAGCATTTT
NA | TRBJ2-3 | TRBD2 | TRBV4-1 | 15 | CASSPDGGGTDTQYF | TGCGCCAGCAGCCCAGACGGGGGGGGGACAGATACGCAGTATTTT
NA | TRBJ1-6 | NA | TRBV28 | 14 | CASSLFAGNSPLHF | TGTGCCAGCAGTTTATTCGCGGGTAATTCACCCCTCCACTTT
NA | TRBJ2-2 | TRBD1 | TRBV27 | 16 | CASSLFSGTGPGELFF | TGTGCCAGCAGTTTATTTTCCGGGACAGGTCCCGGGGAGCTGTTTTTT
NA | TRBJ1-2 | NA | TRBV7-2 | 14 | CASSLYLGPHGYTF | TGTGCCAGCAGCTTATATTTGGGGCCTCATGGCTACACCTTC
NA | TRBJ2-2 | NA | TRBV5-1 | 15 | CASSLAGSNTGELFF | TGCGCCAGCAGCTTGGCGGGATCGAACACCGGGGAGCTGTTTTTT
few | TRBJ1-2 | TRBD1 | TRBV6-5 | 15 | CASSYSRQGASGYTF | TGTGCCAGCAGTTACTCGAGGCAGGGGGCGTCTGGCTACACCTTC
NA | TRBJ1-3 | NA | TRBV28 | 17 | CASSLSGGWGGGNTIYF | TGTGCCAGCAGTTTATCTGGAGGGTGGGGAGGGGGAAACACCATATATTTT
NA | TRBJ2-1 | NA | TRBV28 | 12 | CASSTTYNEQFF | TGTGCCAGCAGTACTACCTACAATGAGCAGTTCTTC
few | TRBJ2-2 | NA | TRBV9 | 15 | CASSVVDKNTGELFF | TGTGCCAGCAGCGTAGTGGACAAGAACACCGGGGAGCTGTTTTTT
NA | TRBJ1-1 | NA | TRBV14 | 16 | CASSRFSQGWNTEAFF | TGTGCCAGCAGCCGTTTCTCACAGGGTTGGAACACTGAAGCTTTCTTT
NA | TRBJ2-1 | NA | TRBV6-6 | 16 | CASSYSQGGSYNEQFF | TGTGCCAGCAGTTACTCTCAGGGCGGCTCCTACAATGAGCAGTTCTTC
few | TRBJ2-3 | NA | TRBV19 | 13 | CASSMRITDTQYF | TGTGCCAGTAGTATGAGGATCACAGATACGCAGTATTTT
NA | TRBJ1-4 | NA | TRBV30 | 15 | CASAKGSGLNEKLFF | TGTGCTTCAGCCAAGGGGTCCGGTCTCAATGAAAAACTGTTTTTT
NA | TRBJ2-7 | TRBD2 | TRBV27 | 15 | CASSFILAATYEQYF | TGTGCCAGCAGTTTTATACTAGCGGCTACCTACGAGCAGTACTTC
few | TRBJ1-5 | NA | TRBV3-1/TRBV3-2 | 8 | CGGGVQHF | TGTGGGGGGGGTGTCCAGCATTTT
NA | TRBJ1-2 | TRBD1 | TRBV24-1 | 13 | CATSDTTGYGYTF | TGTGCCACCAGTGACACGACAGGGTATGGCTACACCTTC
NA | TRBJ2-1 | TRBD1 | TRBV28 | 15 | CASPPRGSSYNEQFF | TGTGCCAGTCCACCCAGGGGGAGCTCCTACAATGAGCAGTTCTTC
NA | TRBJ1-5 | NA | TRBV6-5 | 15 | CASSYVGGGNQPQHF | TGTGCCAGCAGTTACGTCGGGGGGGGCAATCAGCCCCAGCATTTT
NA | TRBJ1-3 | NA | TRBV5-1 | 14 | CASSRGMAGNTIYF | TGCGCCAGCAGCCGAGGAATGGCTGGAAACACCATATATTTT
once | TRBJ2-3 | TRBD2 | TRBV3-1/TRBV3-2 | 16 | CASSQDRAGEADTQYF | TGTGCCAGCAGCCAAGATCGAGCGGGAGAGGCAGATACGCAGTATTTT
once | TRBJ2-7 | TRBD2 | TRBV7-8 | 14 | CASSLATSGYEQYF | TGTGCCAGCAGCTTAGCGACTAGCGGGTACGAGCAGTACTTC
NA | TRBJ2-7 | NA | TRBV21-1 | 19 | CARKGQMGLSHIGVYEQYF | TGTGCCAGGAAAGGACAGATGGGCCTCTCCCATATAGGCGTCTACGAGCAGTACTTC
NA | TRBJ1-2 | NA | TRBV28 | 15 | CASRPAGGDHYGYTF | TGTGCCAGCAGACCCGCGGGGGGGGACCACTATGGCTACACCTTC
NA | TRBJ1-1 | TRBD1 | TRBV7-9 | 15 | CASSLSDRGLSEAFF | TGTGCCAGCAGCCTAAGCGACAGGGGATTGTCAGAAGCTTTCTTT
NA | TRBJ1-1 | NA | TRBV18 | 16 | CASSPRTGQSNTEAFF | TGTGCCAGCTCACCCCGGACTGGACAGTCGAACACTGAAGCTTTCTTT
NA | TRBJ1-2 | NA | TRBV13 | 14 | CASSLGPVVYGYTF | TGTGCCAGCAGCTTAGGGCCAGTCGTCTATGGCTACACCTTC
NA | TRBJ1-2 | NA | TRBV6-2/TRBV6-3 | 12 | CASSSVDYGYTF | TGTGCCAGCAGTTCGGTAGACTATGGCTACACCTTC
few | TRBJ2-2 | TRBD1 | TRBV6-1 | 19 | CASSDRDRAPAGSTGELFF | TGTGCCAGCAGTGACCGGGACAGGGCACCAGCGGGAAGCACCGGGGAGCTGTTTTTT